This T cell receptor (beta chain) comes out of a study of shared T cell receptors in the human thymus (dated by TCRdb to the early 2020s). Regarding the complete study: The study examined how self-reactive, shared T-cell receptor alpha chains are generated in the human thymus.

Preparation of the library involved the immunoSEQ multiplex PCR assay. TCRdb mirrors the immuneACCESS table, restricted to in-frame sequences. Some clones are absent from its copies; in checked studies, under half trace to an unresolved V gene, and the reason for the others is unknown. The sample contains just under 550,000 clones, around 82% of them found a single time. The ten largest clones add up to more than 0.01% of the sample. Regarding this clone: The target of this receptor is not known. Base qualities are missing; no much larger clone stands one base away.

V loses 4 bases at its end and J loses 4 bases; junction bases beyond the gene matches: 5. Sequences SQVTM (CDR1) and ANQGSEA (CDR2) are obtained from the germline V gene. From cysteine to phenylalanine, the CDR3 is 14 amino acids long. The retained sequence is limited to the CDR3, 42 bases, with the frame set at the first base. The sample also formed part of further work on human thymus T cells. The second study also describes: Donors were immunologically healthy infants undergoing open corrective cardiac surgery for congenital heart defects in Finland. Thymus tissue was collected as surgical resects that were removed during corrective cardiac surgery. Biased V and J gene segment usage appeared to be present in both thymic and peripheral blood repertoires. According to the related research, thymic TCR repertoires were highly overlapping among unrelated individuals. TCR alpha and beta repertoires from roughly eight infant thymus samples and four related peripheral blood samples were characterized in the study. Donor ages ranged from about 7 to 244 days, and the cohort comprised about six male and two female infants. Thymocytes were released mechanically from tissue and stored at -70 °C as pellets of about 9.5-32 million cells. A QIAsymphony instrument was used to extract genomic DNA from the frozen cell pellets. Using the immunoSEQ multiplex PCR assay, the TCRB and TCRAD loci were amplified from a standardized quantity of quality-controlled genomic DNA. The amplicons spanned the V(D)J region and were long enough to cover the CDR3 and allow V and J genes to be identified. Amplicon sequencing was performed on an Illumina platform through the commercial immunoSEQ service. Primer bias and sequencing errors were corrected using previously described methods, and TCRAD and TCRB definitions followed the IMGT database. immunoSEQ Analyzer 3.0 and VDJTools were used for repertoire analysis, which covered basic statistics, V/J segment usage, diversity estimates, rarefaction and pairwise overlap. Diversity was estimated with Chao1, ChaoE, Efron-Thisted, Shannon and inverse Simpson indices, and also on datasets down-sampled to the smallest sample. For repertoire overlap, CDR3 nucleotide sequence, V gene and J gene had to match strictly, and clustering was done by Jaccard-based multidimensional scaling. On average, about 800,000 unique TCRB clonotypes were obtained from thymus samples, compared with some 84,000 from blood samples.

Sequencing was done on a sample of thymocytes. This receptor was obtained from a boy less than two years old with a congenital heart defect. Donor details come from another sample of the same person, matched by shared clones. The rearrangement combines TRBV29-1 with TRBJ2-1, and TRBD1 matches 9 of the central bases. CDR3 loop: CSVVSGQGYNEQFF. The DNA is TGCAGCGTTGTTTCGGGACAGGGATACAATGAGCAGTTCTTC.